This TCR beta chain was profiled in a study of T cell responses to AZD1222 COVID-19 vaccine. Overall study findings and caveats: After the peak T cell response, and only then, were repertoires sampled. Spike-wide coverage was observed for vaccine-associated CD4 TCRs, with dominant responses at 160-218 and 743-854. Epitopes outside B.1.351 and B.1.1.7 mutated regions reportedly drew nearly half of spike TCRs.

Looked up from germline, CDR1 is SGHDT and CDR2 is YYEEEE. V lost 3 bases and J lost 7, with 10 bases in between. The CDR3 loop spans 12 amino acids. TCRdb's table, derived via immunoSEQ multiplex PCR, lists solely in-frame clones and lacks some. The sample consists of 100,000 or so clones, roughly nine tenths of them appearing once. Points on this clone: Its antigen is currently unknown.

The chain couples TRBV5-6 to TRBJ1-2; no definite D call. This material consisted of peripheral blood, taken 28 days after the second AZD1222 dose. The source of this sequence is an adult who received the AZD1222 COVID-19 vaccine. The DNA of the CDR3 is TGTGCCAGCAGCTCTACGCCGGGTGGCTACACCTTC. It translates to CASSSTPGGYTF.